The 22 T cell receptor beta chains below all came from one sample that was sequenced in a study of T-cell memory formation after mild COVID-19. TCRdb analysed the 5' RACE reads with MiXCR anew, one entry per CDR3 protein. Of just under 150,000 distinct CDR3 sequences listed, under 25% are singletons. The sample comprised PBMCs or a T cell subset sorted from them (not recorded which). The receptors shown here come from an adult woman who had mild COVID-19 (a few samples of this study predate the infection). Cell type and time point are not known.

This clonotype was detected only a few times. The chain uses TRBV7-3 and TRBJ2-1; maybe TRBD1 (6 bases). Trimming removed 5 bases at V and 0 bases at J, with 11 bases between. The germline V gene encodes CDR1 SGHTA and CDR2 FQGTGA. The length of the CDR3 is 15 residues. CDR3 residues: CASSRGGSSYNEQFF. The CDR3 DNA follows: TGTGCCAGCAGCAGAGGGGGTAGCTCCTACAATGAGCAGTTCTTC.

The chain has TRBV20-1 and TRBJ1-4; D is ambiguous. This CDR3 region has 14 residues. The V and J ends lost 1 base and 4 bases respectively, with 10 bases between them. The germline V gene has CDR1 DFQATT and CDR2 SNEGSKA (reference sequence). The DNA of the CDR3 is TGCAGTGCTAGAGCCCCCGGAATTAATGAAAAACTGTTTTTT. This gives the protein CSARAPGINEKLFF.

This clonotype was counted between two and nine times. The CDR3, as DNA: TGTGCCAGCAGCGAGGGAGCGGGAGGTTTTGGGAATGAGCAGTTCTTC. Amino acid sequence: CASSEGAGGFGNEQFF. The chain links TRBV9 to TRBJ2-1, with 9 bases matching TRBD2. Germline V lookup: CDR1 SGDLS, CDR2 YYNGEE. The CDR3 has 16 residues. The trim removed 3 bases at V and 7 bases at J, leaving 11 bases unmatched.

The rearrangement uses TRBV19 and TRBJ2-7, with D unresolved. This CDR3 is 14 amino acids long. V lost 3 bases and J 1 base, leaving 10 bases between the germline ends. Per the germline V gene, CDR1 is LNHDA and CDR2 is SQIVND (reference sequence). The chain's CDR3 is CASSIRQSSYEQYF. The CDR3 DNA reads TGTGCCAGTAGTATCCGCCAGAGTTCCTACGAGCAGTACTTC.

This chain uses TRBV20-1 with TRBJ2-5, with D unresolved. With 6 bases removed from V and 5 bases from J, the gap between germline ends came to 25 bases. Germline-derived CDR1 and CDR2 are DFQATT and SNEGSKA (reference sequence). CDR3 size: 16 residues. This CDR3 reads CSANILSGVRLETQYF. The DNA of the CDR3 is TGCAGTGCGAACATCTTATCTGGGGTCCGATTGGAGACCCAGTACTTC.

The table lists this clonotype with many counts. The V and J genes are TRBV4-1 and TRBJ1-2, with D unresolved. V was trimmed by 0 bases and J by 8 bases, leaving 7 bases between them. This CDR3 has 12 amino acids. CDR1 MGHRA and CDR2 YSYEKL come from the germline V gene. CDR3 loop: CASSQDLEGYTF. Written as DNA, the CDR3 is TGCGCCAGCAGCCAAGATTTAGAAGGCTACACCTTC.

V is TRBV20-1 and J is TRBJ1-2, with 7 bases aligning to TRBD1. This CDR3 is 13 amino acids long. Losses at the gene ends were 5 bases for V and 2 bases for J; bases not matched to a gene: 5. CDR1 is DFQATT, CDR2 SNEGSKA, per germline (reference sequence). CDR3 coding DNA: TGCAGTGCTTTCGACAGGGTGAACTATGGCTACACCTTC. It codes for CSAFDRVNYGYTF.

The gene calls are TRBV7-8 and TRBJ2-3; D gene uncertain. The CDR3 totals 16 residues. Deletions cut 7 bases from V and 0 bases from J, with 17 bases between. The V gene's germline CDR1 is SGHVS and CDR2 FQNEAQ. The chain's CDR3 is CASISRGSTSTDTQYF. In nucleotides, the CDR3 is TGTGCCAGCATCTCGAGAGGCAGTACTAGCACAGATACGCAGTATTTT.

CDR3 amino acids: CASSFGRTSAEQFF. CDR3 in DNA: TGTGCCAGCAGCTTTGGTAGGACAAGCGCTGAGCAGTTCTTC. V usage is TRBV7-2 and J usage is TRBJ2-1, with TRBD1 as a possible D gene (5 bases). V lost 3 bases, J lost 9 bases, and 15 bases lay in between. Germline CDR1 reads SGHTA; CDR2 reads FQGNSA. The CDR3 is 14 residues long.

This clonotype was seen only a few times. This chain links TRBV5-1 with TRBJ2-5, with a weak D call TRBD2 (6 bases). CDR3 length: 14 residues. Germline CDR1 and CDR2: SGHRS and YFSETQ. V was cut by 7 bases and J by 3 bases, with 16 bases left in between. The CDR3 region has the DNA TGCGCCAGCGCGGCCGGGACTGTTGAAGAGACCCAGTACTTC. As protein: CASAAGTVEETQYF. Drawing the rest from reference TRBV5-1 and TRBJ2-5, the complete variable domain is KAGVTQTPRYLIKTRGQQVTLSCSPISGHRSVSWYQQTPGQGLQFLFEYFSETQRNKGNFPGRFSGRQFSNSRSEMNVSTLELGDSALYLCASAAGTVEETQYFGPGTRLLVL.

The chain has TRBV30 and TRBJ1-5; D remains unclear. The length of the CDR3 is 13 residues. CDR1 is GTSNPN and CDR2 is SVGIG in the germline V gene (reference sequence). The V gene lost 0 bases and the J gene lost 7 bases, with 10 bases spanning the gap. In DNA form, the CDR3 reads TGTGCCTGGAGTGTAACCGGGCTACAGCCCCAGCATTTT. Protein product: CAWSVTGLQPQHF.

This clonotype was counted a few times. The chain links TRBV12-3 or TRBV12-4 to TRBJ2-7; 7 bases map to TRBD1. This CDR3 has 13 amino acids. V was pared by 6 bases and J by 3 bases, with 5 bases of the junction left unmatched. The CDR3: CASSPGQYYEQYF. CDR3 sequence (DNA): TGTGCCAGCAGCCCGGGACAGTACTACGAGCAGTACTTC.

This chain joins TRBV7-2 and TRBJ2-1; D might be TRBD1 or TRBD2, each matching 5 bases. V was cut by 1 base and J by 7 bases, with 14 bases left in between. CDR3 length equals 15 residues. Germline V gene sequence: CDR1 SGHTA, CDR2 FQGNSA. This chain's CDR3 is CASSLEGRRENEQFF. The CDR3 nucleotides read TGTGCCAGCAGCTTAGAGGGACGGCGAGAGAATGAGCAGTTCTTC.

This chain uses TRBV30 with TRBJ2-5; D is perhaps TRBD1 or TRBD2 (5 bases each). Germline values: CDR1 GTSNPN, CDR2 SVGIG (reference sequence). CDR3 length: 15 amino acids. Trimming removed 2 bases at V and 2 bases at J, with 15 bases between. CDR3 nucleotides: TGTGCCTGGAGTACTTCAGGGACCCTTCAAGAGACCCAGTACTTC. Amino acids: CAWSTSGTLQETQYF.

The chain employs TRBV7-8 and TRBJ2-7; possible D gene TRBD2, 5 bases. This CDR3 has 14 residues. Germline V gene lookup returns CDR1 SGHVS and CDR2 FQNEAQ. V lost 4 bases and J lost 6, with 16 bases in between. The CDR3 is CASSSDLRGFEQYF. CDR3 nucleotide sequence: TGTGCCAGCAGCTCGGACCTCCGGGGTTTCGAGCAGTACTTC. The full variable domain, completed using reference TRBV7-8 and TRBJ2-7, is GAGVSQSPRYKVAKRGQDVALRCDPISGHVSLFWYQQALGQGPEFLTYFQNEAQLDKSGLPSDRFFAERPEGSVSTLKIQRTQQEDSAVYLCASSSDLRGFEQYFGPGTRLTVT.

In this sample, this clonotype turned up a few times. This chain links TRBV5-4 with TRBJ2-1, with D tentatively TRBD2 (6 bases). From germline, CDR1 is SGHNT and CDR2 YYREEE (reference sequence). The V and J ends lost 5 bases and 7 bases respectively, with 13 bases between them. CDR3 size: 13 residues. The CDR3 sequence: CASSRDSRNEQFF. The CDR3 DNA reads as TGTGCCAGCAGTAGGGACTCGAGGAATGAGCAGTTCTTC.

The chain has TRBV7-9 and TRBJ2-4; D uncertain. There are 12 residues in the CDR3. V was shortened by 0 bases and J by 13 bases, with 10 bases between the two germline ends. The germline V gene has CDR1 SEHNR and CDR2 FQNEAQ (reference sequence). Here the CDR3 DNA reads TGTGCCAGCAGCTTAGCTTCGGCGCGCCAGTACTTC. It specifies CASSLASARQYF.

The CDR3 nucleotides are TGTGCCACCAGTGATCCGATGAGGGCCGGGGAGCTGTTTTTT. This encodes CATSDPMRAGELFF. V gene TRBV24-1 combines with J gene TRBJ2-2, with D possibly being TRBD2 (5 bases). From germline, CDR1 is KGHDR and CDR2 SFDVKD. The CDR3 is made up of 14 amino acids. V lost 3 bases, J lost 6 bases, and 10 bases lay in between.

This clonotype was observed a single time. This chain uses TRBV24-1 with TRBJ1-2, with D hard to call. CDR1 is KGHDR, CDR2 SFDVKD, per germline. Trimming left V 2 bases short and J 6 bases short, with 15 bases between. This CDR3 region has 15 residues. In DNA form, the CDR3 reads TGTGCCACCAGTGATTCGAGGGCTATGTCGCATGGCTACACCTTC. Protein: CATSDSRAMSHGYTF.

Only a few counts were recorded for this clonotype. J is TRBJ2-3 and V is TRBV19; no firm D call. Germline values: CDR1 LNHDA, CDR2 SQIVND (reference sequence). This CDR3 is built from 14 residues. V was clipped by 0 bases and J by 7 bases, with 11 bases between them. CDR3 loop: CASSIDRATYTQYF. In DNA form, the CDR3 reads TGTGCCAGTAGTATAGATCGGGCTACCTATACGCAGTATTTT. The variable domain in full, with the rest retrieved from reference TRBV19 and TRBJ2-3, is DGGITQSPKYLFRKEGQNVTLSCEQNLNHDAMYWYRQDPGQGLRLIYYSQIVNDFQKGDIAEGYSVSREKKESFPLTVTSAQKNPTAFYLCASSIDRATYTQYFGPGTRLTVL.

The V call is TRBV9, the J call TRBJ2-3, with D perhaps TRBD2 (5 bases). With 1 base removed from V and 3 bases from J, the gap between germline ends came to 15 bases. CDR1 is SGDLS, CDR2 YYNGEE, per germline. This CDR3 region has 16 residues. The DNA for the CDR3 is TGTGCCAGCAGCGTACCAACTAGAATTTTAACAGATACGCAGTATTTT. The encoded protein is CASSVPTRILTDTQYF.

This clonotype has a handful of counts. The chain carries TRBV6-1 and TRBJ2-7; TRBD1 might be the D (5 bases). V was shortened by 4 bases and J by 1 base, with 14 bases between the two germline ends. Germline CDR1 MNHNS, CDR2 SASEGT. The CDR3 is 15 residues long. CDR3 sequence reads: CASSVPTVRSYEQYF. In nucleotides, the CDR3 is TGTGCCAGCAGTGTCCCGACAGTGAGATCCTACGAGCAGTACTTC.